This TCR beta chain was obtained from a study of blood T cell repertoires in COVID-19. V dropped 3 bases and J dropped 18; count of bases not matched to a gene: 5. The CDR3 covers 11 residues. In germline, CDR1 is SNHLY, CDR2 FYNNEI. Clones were read by immunoSEQ multiplex PCR, and TCRdb kept only the in-frame ones, dropping some. The table includes 190,000 or so clones, over 75% detected once. This clone was detected a few times. The sample was PBMCs or T cells enriched from blood (not recorded which). The receptor's source is a man aged 35 to 55 who had recovered from COVID-19. The gene calls are TRBV2 and TRBJ1-6, with 7 positions matching TRBD1. The CDR3 nucleotides are TGTGCCAGCAGTGACCGGGACAGCCGCCACTTT. Protein: CASSDRDSRHF.